This record covers a single TCR beta chain. Its matching antigen is unknown. These data originate in a study of cytomegalovirus exposure and HLA in healthy donors. Findings and caveats of the study: Earlier analysis found most TCR beta V segments productive about 90% or about 30% of the time. Reportedly, TCR beta sequences accurately predicted HLA-A and HLA-B alleles in most subjects. The study listed around 150 cytomegalovirus-associated TCR beta chains.

V lost 4 bases and J 5 bases, leaving 18 bases between the germline ends. Germline CDR1 reads MNHEY; CDR2 reads SVGAGI. CDR3 length: 16 amino acids. Primers for the PCR totalled 60 Vbeta and 13 Jbeta. Profiled with immunoSEQ multiplex PCR; TCRdb holds only in-frame clones, not every one. The sample has over 150,000 clones; over 65% are singletons. This sequence originates from a woman aged 40 to 50 in good health and CMV-seronegative. The chain couples TRBV6-5 to TRBJ2-1; D is perhaps TRBD2 (7 bases). Sequencing was done on a sample of PBMCs. This CDR3 is CASSSLRGASDNEQFF. The CDR3 region has the DNA TGTGCCAGCAGTTCCCTCCGGGGGGCCTCAGACAATGAGCAGTTCTTC.